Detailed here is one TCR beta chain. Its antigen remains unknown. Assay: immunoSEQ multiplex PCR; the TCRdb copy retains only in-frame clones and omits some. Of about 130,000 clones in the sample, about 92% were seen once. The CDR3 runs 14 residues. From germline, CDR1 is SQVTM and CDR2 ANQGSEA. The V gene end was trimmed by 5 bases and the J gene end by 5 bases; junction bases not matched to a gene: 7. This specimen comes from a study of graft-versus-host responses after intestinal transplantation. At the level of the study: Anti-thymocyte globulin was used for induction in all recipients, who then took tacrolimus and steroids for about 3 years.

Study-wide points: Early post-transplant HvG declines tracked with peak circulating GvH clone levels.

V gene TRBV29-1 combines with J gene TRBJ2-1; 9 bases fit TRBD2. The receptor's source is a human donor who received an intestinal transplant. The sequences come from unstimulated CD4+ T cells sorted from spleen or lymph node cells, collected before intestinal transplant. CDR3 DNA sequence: TGCAGCGTTCGTGGCGGGGGGGCTCACAATGAGCAGTTCTTC. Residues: CSVRGGGAHNEQFF.